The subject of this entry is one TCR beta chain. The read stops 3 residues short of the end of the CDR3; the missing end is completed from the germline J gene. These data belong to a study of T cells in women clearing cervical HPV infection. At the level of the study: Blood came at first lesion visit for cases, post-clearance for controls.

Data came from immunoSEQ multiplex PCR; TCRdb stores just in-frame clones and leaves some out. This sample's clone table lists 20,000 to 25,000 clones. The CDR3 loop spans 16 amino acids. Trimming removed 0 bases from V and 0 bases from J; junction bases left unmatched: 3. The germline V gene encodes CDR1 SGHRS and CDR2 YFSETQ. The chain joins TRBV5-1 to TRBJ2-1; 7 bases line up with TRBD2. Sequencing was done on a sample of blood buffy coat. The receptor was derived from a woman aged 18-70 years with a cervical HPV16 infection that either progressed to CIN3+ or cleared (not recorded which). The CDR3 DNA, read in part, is TGCGCCAGCAGCTTGGGAGCGGGGACCTCCTACAATGAG. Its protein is CASSLGAGTSYNE. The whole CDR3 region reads CASSLGAGTSYNEQFF.